The sequence of this TCR beta chain was determined in a study of blood T cell repertoires in COVID-19. Overall study context: COVID-19 samples from acute and convalescent phases originated in the United States, Italy and Spain. PBMCs, B-cell-depleted T cells, or T cells were the source of the cDNA or gDNA that made up the material.

Enrollment of patients from Seattle took place during active infection, with longitudinal follow-up. The authors' processing: Estimation of nucleated cell counts was performed using reference gene primer amplification. This table comes from immunoSEQ multiplex PCR, and its TCRdb copy is limited to in-frame clones, with some not included. Clonal size and the V and J genes are those of that table, whereas D and trimming came from the DNA. The sample has some 450,000 clones; about 87% are singletons. The V and J ends lost 4 bases and 4 bases, in that order; junction bases with no gene match: 2. The CDR3 contains 13 residues. The germline gives CDR1 GTSNPN, CDR2 SVGIG (reference sequence).

Sequenced input: peripheral blood. The chain joins TRBV30 to TRBJ1-1; TRBD1 matches at 11 bases. The receptor comes from a man aged 18 to 30 with COVID-19, enrolled during active disease. CDR3 coding DNA: TGTGCCTGGACCGGGACAGGGGGCACTGAAGCTTTCTTT. This gives the protein CAWTGTGGTEAFF.